The 2 T cell receptor beta chains below all came from one sample that was sequenced in a study of T cells in Graves' hyperthyroidism and ophthalmopathy. From RNA transcripts, TCR beta CDR3 regions were amplified. The HTBI primer set was used in a first-round RT-PCR of the TCR CDR3. TCRdb passed the multiplex PCR reads through MiXCR, listing each CDR3 protein once. This table has about 690,000 distinct CDR3 sequences, roughly 17% appearing once. Sequenced material: blood. The receptor set was obtained from a man in his forties or fifties with Graves' hyperthyroidism.

This sequence joins TRBV7-3 and TRBJ2-1; D unresolved. Germline V CDR1 and CDR2: SGHTA, FQGTGA. The V end lost 0 bases, the J end lost 2 bases, and 17 bases lay between the germline ends. CDR3 length: 18 amino acids. As DNA, the CDR3 is TGTGCCAGCAGCTTAACGGGATCGCCCGGTAATCCCTACAATGAGCAGTTCTTC. Amino acids: CASSLTGSPGNPYNEQFF. Full variable domain (remainder filled in from reference TRBV7-3 and TRBJ2-1): GAGVSQTPSNKVTEKGKYVELRCDPISGHTALYWYRQSLGQGPEFLIYFQGTGAADDSGLPNDRFFAVRPEGSVSTLKIQRTERGDSAVYLCASSLTGSPGNPYNEQFFGPGTRLTVL.

The V call is TRBV4-1, the J call TRBJ2-7; TRBD1 agrees at 7 bases. Germline values: CDR1 MGHRA, CDR2 YSYEKL. V lost 1 base to trimming and J lost 1 base; unmatched junction nucleotides: 7. The CDR3 extends over 16 amino acids. CDR3 DNA: TGCGCCAGCAGCCAAGCGCTCTGGGACAGATCCTACGAGCAGTACTTC. It yields the protein CASSQALWDRSYEQYF.